The sequence of this T cell receptor (beta chain) was determined in a study of human T cells and chemical hapten exposure. Many counts were recorded for this clonotype. Antigen: not known. With 5 bases clipped from V and 0 bases from J, the junction kept 5 bases outside the gene matches. There are 17 residues in the CDR3. Germline lookup yields CDR1 MNHEY and CDR2 SVGEGT. Each CDR3 protein gets one entry after TCRdb re-called the RACE reads with MiXCR. The table lists about 40,000 distinct CDR3 sequences, around 3.2% of them singletons, with 6.5% to 8% in the top ten. The time point here: patch test 2, 6 weeks after DPC sensitization. Treatment of the sample: therapeutic diphenylcyclopropenone sensitization with weekly scalp DPC. The study's findings and limits: In the PT1 data, expanded TCR counts showed a positive correlation with patch test score. The donors suffered from alopecia, so their immune response may not match that of healthy people.

The V gene is TRBV6-2 or TRBV6-3, the J gene TRBJ2-1; 12 bases line up with TRBD2. The sample here was whole blood, taken in connection with sensitization to the hapten diphenylcyclopropenone (DPC). This sequence was found in a man aged 40-49 years with alopecia areata. Some clones in this sample may be carry-over from other donors' samples. The CDR3 region has the DNA TGTGCCAGCAGTCTACGGACTAGCGGGACCTCCTACAATGAGCAGTTCTTC. Its protein is CASSLRTSGTSYNEQFF.